The entry below gives a single T cell receptor (beta chain) sequence along with its context. The CDR3 contains 13 residues. V gave up 8 bases and J gave up 5 bases, with 15 bases separating them. The germline CDR1 and CDR2 sequences are WSHSY and SAAADI. This sample was taken from a study of preoperative IRX-2 immunotherapy in early breast cancer. Sequencing used immunoSEQ multiplex PCR; TCRdb keeps in-frame clones, though not all of them. The sample lists roughly 57,000 clones, approximately 94% seen once, with under 2% in the top ten. The treatment was: preoperative locoregional IRX-2 cytokine immunotherapy. Patients received preoperative, locoregional IRX-2 cytokine immunotherapy in a phase Ib study.

The V gene is TRBV10-2, the J gene TRBJ2-5, with D tentatively TRBD1 or TRBD2 (5 bases each). This receptor was taken from a human donor with breast cancer. The sample was collected from a patient treated with IRX-2 immunotherapy. CDR3 coding DNA: TGCGCCAGCCGACGGGGCCTAGAGGAGACCCAGTACTTC. Residues: CASRRGLEETQYF.